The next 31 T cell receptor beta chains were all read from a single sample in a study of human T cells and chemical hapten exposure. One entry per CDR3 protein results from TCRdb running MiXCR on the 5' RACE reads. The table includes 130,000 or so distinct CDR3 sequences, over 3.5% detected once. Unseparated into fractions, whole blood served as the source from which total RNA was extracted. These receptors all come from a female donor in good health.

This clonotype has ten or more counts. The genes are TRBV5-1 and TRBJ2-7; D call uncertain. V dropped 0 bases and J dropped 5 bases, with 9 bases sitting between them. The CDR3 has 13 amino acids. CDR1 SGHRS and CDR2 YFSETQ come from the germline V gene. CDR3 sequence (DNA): TGCGCCAGCAGCTTGGCCGGTAAGGACGAGCAGTACTTC. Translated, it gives CASSLAGKDEQYF.

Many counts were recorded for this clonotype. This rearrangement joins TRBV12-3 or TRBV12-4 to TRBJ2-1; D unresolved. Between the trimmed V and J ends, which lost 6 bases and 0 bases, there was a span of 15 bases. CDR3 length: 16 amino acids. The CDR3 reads CASSYRPSHSYNEQFF. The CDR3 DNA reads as TGTGCCAGCAGCTACCGACCGTCGCACTCCTACAATGAGCAGTTCTTC.

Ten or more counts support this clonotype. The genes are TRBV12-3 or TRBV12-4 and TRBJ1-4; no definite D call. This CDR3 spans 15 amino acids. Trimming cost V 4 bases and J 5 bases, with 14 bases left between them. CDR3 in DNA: TGTGCCAGCAGTTGGCGCGGGCCGGTAAATGAAAAACTGTTTTTT. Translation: CASSWRGPVNEKLFF.

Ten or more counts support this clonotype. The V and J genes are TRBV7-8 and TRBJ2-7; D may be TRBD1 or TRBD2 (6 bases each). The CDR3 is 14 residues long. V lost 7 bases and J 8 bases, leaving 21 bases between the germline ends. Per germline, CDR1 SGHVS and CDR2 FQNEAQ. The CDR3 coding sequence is TGTGCCAGCACCGAGAAGCCGGGGGCCGGGAAGCAGTACTTC. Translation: CASTEKPGAGKQYF.

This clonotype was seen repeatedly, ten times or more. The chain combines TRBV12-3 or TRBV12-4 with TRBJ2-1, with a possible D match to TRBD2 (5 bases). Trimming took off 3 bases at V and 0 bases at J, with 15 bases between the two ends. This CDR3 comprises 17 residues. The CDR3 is CASSFKGRRASYNEQFF. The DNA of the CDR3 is TGTGCCAGCAGTTTTAAAGGGCGGCGGGCCTCCTACAATGAGCAGTTCTTC.

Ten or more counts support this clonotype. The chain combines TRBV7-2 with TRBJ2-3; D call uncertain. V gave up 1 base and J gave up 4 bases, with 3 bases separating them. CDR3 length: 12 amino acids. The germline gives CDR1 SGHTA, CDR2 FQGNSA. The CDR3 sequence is CASSLGADTQYF. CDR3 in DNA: TGTGCCAGCAGCTTAGGGGCAGATACGCAGTATTTT.

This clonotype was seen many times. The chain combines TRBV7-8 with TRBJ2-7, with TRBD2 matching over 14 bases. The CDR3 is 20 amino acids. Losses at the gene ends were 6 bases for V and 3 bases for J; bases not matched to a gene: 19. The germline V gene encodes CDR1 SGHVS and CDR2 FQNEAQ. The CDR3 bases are TGTGCCAGCAGTCGTACTGGGACTAGCGGGGGCCTCAAAGGTATCTACGAGCAGTACTTC. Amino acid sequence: CASSRTGTSGGLKGIYEQYF.

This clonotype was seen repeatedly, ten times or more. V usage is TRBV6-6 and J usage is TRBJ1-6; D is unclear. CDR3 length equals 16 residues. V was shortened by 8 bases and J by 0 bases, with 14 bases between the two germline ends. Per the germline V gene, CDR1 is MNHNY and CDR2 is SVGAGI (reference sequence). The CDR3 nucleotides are TGTGCCAGCTTAGGCGGGTTAAGCTCCTATAATTCACCCCTCCACTTT. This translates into CASLGGLSSYNSPLHF.

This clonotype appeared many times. Here the CDR3 DNA reads TGTGCCAGCTCGAGCGGGTTGGGTCTAAATAGCAATCAGCCCCAGCATTTT. As protein: CASSSGLGLNSNQPQHF. The chain links TRBV18 to TRBJ1-5; D call uncertain. CDR1 and CDR2 (germline): KGHSH, LQKENI. This CDR3 spans 17 amino acids. V lost 6 bases and J lost 0, with 18 bases in between.

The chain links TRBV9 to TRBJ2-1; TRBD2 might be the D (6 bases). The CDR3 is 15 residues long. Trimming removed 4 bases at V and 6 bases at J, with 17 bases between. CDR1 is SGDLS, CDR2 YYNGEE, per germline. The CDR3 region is CASSPPGTQGNEQFF. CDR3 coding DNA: TGTGCCAGCAGCCCGCCCGGGACTCAAGGCAATGAGCAGTTCTTC.

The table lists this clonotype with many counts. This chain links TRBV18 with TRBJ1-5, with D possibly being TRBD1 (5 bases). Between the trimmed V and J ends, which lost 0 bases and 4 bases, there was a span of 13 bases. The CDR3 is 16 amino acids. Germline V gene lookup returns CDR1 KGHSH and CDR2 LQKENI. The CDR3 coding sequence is TGTGCCAGCTCACCACCCGGCCAGGGACTAAATCAGCCCCAGCATTTT. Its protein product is CASSPPGQGLNQPQHF.

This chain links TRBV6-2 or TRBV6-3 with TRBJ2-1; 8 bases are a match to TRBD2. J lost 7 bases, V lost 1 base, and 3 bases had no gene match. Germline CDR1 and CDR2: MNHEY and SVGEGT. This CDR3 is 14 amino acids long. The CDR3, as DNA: TGTGCCAGCAGTTACTTGAGACTAGCGAATGAGCAGTTCTTC. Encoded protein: CASSYLRLANEQFF.

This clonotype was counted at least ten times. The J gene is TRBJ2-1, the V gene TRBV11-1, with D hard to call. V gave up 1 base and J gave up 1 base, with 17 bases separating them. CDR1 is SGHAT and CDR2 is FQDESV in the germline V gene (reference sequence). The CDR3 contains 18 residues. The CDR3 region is CASSLVGSKPASYNEQFF. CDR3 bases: TGTGCCAGCAGCTTAGTAGGGTCCAAGCCGGCGTCCTACAATGAGCAGTTCTTC. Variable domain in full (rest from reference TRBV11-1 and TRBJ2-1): EAEVAQSPRYKITEKSQAVAFWCDPISGHATLYWYRQILGQGPELLVQFQDESVVDDSQLPKDRFSAERLKGVDSTLKIQPAELGDSAMYLCASSLVGSKPASYNEQFFGPGTRLTVL.

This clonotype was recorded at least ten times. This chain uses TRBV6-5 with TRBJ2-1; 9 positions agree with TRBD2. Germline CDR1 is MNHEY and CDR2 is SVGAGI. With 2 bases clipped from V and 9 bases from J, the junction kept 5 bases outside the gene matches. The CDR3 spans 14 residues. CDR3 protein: CASSYMAGGVEQFF. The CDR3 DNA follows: TGTGCCAGCAGTTACATGGCGGGGGGGGTTGAGCAGTTCTTC.

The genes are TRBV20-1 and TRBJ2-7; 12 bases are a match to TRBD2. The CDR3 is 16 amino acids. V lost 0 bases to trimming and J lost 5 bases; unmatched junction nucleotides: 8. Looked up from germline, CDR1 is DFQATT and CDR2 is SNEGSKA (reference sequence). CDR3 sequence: CSAREPSGGAFDEQYF. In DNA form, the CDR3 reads TGCAGTGCTAGAGAGCCTAGCGGGGGGGCTTTCGACGAGCAGTACTTC.

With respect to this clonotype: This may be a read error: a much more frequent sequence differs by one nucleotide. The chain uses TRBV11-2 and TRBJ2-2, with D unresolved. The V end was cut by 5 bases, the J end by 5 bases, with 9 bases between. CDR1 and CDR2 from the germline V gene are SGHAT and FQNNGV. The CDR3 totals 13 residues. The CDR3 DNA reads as TGTGCCAGCAGCCGCGGAAAAACCGGGGAGCTGTTTTTT. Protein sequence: CASSRGKTGELFF.

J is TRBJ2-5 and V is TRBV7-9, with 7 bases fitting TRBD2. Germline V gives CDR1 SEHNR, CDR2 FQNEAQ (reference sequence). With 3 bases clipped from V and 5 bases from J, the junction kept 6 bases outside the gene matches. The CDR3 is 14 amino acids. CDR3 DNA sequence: TGTGCCAGCAGCTTGGGAAGCGGGGCGGAGACCCAGTACTTC. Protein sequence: CASSLGSGAETQYF.

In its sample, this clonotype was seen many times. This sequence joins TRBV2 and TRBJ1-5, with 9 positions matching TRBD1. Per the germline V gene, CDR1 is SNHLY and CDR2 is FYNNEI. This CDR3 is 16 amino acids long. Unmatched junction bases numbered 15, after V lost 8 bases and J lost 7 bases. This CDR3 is CASRDREGSGSQPQHF. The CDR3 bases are TGTGCCAGCCGGGACAGGGAGGGCTCGGGAAGCCAGCCCCAGCATTTT.

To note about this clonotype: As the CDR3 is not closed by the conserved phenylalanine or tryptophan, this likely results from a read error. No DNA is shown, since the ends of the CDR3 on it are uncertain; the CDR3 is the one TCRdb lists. The CDR3: CASKQRGELNNEQLC. The chain has TRBV19 and TRBJ2-1; TRBD2, the D gene given by the table, was not confirmed from the DNA. Germline V gene lookup returns CDR1 LNHDA and CDR2 SQIVND (reference sequence). The CDR3 sequence runs 15 residues, both termini included.

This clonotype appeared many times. This chain's CDR3 is CASSKETGDLYEQYF. In DNA, the CDR3 is TGTGCCAGCAGCAAGGAGACAGGGGACCTCTACGAGCAGTACTTC. The V call is TRBV27, the J call TRBJ2-7; 8 bases are shared with TRBD1. The J segment lost 3 bases and the V segment lost 6 bases, leaving 10 bases of the junction unmatched. The CDR3 is 15 amino acids. Looked up from germline, CDR1 is MNHEY and CDR2 is SMNVEV (reference sequence).

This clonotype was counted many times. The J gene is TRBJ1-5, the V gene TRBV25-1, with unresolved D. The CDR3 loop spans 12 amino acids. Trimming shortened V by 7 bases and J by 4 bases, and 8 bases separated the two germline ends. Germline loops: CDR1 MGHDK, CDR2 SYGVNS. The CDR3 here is CASNEGNQPQHF. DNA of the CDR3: TGTGCCAGCAACGAGGGAAATCAGCCCCAGCATTTT.

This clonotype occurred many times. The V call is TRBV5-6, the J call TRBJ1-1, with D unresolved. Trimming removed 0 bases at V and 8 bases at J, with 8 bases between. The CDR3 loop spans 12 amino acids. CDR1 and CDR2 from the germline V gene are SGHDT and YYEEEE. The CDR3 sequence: CASSLAGPEAFF. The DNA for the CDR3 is TGTGCCAGCAGCTTGGCCGGCCCCGAAGCTTTCTTT.

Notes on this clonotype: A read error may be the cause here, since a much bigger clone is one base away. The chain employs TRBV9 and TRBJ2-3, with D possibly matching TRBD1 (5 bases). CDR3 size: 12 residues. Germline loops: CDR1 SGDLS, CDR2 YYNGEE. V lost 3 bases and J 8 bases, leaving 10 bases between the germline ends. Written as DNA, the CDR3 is TGTGCCAGCAGCGCCCAGGGCGGTACGCAGTATTTT. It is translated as CASSAQGGTQYF. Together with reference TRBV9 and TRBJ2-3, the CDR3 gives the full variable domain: DSGVTQTPKHLITATGQRVTLRCSPRSGDLSVYWYQQSLDQGLQFLIQYYNGEERAKGNILERFSAQQFPDLHSELNLSSLELGDSALYFCASSAQGGTQYFGPGTRLTVL.

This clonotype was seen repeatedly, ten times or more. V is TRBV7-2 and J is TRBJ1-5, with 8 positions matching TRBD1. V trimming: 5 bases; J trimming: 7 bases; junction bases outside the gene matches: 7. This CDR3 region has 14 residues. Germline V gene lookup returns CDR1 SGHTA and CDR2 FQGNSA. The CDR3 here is CASSHGQGGQPQHF. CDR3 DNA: TGTGCCAGCAGCCATGGACAGGGTGGCCAGCCCCAGCATTTT.

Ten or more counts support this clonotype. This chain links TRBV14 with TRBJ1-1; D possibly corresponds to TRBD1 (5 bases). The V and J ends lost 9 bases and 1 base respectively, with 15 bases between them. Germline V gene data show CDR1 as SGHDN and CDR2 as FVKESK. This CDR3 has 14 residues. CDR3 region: CASSNLGRNTEAFF. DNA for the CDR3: TGTGCCAGTTCAAATCTGGGGCGGAACACTGAAGCTTTCTTT.

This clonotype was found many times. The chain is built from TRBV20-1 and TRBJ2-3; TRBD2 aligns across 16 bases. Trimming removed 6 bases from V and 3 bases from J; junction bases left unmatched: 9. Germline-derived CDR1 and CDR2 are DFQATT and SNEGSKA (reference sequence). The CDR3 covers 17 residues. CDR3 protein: CSAPGTSGGAGTDTQYF. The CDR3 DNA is TGCAGTGCCCCGGGGACTAGCGGGGGGGCCGGAACAGATACGCAGTATTTT.

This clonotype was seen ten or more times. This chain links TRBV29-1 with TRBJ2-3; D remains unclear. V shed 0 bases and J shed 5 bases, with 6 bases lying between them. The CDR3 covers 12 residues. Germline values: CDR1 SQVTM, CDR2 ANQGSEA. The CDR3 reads CSVEDGRDTQYF. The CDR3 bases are TGCAGCGTTGAAGATGGTCGAGATACGCAGTATTTT.

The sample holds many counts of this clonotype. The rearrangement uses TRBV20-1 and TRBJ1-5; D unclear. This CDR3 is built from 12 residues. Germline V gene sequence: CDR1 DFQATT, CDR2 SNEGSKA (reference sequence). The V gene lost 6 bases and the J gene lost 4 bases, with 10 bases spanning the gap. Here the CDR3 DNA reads TGCAGTGCGGGCGGGGTTAATCAGCCCCAGCATTTT. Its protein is CSAGGVNQPQHF.

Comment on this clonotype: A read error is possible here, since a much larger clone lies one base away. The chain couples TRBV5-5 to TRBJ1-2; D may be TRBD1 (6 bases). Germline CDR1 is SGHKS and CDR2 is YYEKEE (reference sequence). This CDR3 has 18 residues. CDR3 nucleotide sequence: TGTGCCAGCAGCTTCAGACAGGTCTCGACGGACGGTAACGATGGCTACACCTTC. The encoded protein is CASSFRQVSTDGNDGYTF.

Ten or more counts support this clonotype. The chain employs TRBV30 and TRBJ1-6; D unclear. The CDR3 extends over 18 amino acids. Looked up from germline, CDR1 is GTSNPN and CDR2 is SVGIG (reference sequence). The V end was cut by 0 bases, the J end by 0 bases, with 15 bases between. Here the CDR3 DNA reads TGTGCCTGGAGTGTACGGATGCCCGGGAGCTCCTATAATTCACCCCTCCACTTT. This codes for CAWSVRMPGSSYNSPLHF.

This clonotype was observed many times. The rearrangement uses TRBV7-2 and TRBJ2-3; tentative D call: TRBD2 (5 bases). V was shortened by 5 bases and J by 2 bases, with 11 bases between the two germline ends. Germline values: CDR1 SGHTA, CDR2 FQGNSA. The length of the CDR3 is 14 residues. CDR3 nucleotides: TGTGCCAGCAGCCTAGGAGGAAACACAGATACGCAGTATTTT. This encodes CASSLGGNTDTQYF.